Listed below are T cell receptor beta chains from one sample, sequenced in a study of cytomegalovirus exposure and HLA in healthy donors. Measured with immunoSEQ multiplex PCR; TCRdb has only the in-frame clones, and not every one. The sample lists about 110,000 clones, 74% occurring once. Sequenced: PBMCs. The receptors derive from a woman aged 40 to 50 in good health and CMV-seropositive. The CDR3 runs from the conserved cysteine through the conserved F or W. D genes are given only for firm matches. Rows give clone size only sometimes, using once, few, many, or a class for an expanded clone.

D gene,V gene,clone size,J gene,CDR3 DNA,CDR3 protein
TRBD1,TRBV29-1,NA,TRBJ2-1,TGCAGCGTTAGGGACAGAGCGCAGAATGAGCAGTTCTTC,CSVRDRAQNEQFF
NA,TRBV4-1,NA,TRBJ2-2,TGCGCCAGCAGCCCCCGCCCTAAGGGGGCGAACACCGGGGAGCTGTTTTTT,CASSPRPKGANTGELFF
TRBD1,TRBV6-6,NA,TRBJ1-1,TGTGCCAGCAGCGCAACAGGGGGCACTGAAGCTTTCTTT,CASSATGGTEAFF
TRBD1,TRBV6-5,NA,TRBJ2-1,TGTGCCAGCAGTGGGACAGGCAGCTCCTACAATGAGCAGTTCTTC,CASSGTGSSYNEQFF
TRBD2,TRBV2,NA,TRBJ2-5,TGTGCCAGCAGTGGGGAGGGCTTCTCAGAGACCCAGTACTTC,CASSGEGFSETQYF
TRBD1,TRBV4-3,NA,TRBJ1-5,TGCGCCAGCAGCCCCCTGACAGGGAGCAATCAGCCCCAGCATTTT,CASSPLTGSNQPQHF
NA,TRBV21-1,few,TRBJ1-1,TGTGCCAGCAGCCAGTGGGGCCAGAGGAACACTGAAGCTTTCTTT,CASSQWGQRNTEAFF
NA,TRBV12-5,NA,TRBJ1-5,TGTGCTAGTGGGTCAGGGAATCAGCCCCAGCATTTT,CASGSGNQPQHF
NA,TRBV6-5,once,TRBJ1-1,TGTGCCAGCAGTTACTCCCCAGACACTGAAGCTTTCTTT,CASSYSPDTEAFF
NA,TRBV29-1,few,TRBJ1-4,TGCAGCGGCCAGACAGTGCAAGACGAAAAACTGTTTTTT,CSGQTVQDEKLFF
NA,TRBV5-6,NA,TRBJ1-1,TGTGCCAGCAGCCCCTTTTCAGGGCAGGGTGAAGCTTTCTTT,CASSPFSGQGEAFF
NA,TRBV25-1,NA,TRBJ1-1,TGTGCCAGCAGTGATATGGGCAGAGACACTGAAGCTTTCTTT,CASSDMGRDTEAFF
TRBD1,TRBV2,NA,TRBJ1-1,TGTGCCAGCAAATGGACAGGGGGGAACACTGAAGCTTTCTTT,CASKWTGGNTEAFF
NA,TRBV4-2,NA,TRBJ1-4,TGTGCCAGCAGCGAGGGCGGAACTAATGAAAAACTGTTTTTT,CASSEGGTNEKLFF
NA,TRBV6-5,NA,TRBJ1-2,TGTGCCAGCACCAACGGAGTTTATAACTATGGCTACACCTTC,CASTNGVYNYGYTF
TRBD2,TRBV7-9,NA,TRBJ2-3,TGTGCCAGCAGACTTCGACTAGCGGGGGTGAATACGCAGTATTTT,CASRLRLAGVNTQYF
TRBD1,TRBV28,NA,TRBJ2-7,TGTGCCAGCAGTTCACACGGATTAGGGGGCCGGGACGAGCAGTACTTC,CASSSHGLGGRDEQYF
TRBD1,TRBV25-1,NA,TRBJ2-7,TGTGCCAGCAGTCCCCTAGGACAGGGGGCTGGTTACGAGCAGTACTTC,CASSPLGQGAGYEQYF
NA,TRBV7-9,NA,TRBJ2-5,TGTGCCAGCAGCTTAGACAGGATTGGGACCCAGTACTTC,CASSLDRIGTQYF
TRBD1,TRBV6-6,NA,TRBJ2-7,TGTGCCAGCACAAACAGGGGGTCCTACGAGCAGTACTTC,CASTNRGSYEQYF
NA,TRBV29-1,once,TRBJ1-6,TGCAGCGTTCTTGGGGAGGACGCGCTACCCCACTTT,CSVLGEDALPHF